This T cell receptor (beta chain) was documented in a study of T cell responses to AZD1222 COVID-19 vaccine. Libraries were prepared by immunoSEQ multiplex PCR; TCRdb keeps only in-frame clonotypes and omits some of them. The sample holds around 140,000 clones; roughly 91% are singletons and the top ten take 1.4%. Germline V gene data show CDR1 as MNHEY and CDR2 as SMNVEV (reference sequence). V lost 5 bases, J lost 7 bases, and 9 bases stayed unmatched. This CDR3 spans 16 amino acids. This TCR came from an adult in good health. This chain joins TRBV27 and TRBJ1-4; 11 bases are shared with TRBD1. This material consisted of peripheral blood, taken on day 0 of AZD1222 vaccination. The CDR3 coding sequence is TGTGCCAGCAGTATCAATCCGGGACAGGGGGGTGAAAAACTGTTTTTT. Translated: CASSINPGQGGEKLFF.